This T cell receptor beta chain is drawn from a study of blood T cell repertoires in COVID-19. At the level of the study: Material from acute and convalescent COVID-19 was sourced from the United States, Italy and Spain. T cells, B-cell-depleted T cells, or PBMCs provided the cDNA or gDNA that served as material.

Germline V gene lookup returns CDR1 SNHLY and CDR2 FYNNEI. The CDR3 consists of 13 residues. The V end was cut by 5 bases, the J end by 5 bases, with 12 bases between. TCRdb's table, derived via immunoSEQ multiplex PCR, lists solely in-frame clones and lacks some. The sample lists nearly 350,000 clones, 75% to 90% occurring once. The receptor comes from a woman in her forties or fifties with COVID-19, enrolled during active disease. Sequenced sample: peripheral blood. The V and J genes are TRBV2 and TRBJ2-5; tentative D call: TRBD2 (5 bases). CDR3 coding DNA: TGTGCCAGCAGTTACACTAGGTCGGAGACCCAGTACTTC. Translating it yields CASSYTRSETQYF.